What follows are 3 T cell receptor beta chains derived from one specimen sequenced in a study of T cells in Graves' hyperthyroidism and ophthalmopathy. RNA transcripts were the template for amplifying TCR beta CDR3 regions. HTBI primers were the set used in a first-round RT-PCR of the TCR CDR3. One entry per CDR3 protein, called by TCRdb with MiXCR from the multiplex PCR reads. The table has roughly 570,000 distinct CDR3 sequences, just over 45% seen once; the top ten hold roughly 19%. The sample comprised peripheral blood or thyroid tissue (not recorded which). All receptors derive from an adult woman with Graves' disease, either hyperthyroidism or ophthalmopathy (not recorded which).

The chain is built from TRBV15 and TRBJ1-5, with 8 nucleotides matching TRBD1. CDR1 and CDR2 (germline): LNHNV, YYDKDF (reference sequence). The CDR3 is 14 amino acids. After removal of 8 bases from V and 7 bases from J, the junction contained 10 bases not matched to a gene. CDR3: CATATSGGGQPQHF. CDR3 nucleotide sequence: TGTGCCACCGCTACCTCAGGGGGCGGACAGCCCCAGCATTTT.

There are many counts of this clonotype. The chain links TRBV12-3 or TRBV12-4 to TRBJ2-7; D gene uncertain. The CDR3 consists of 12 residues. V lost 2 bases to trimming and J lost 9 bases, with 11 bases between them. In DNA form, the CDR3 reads TGTGCCAGCAGTTTAAGGGATATGGGGCAGTACTTC. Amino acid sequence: CASSLRDMGQYF.

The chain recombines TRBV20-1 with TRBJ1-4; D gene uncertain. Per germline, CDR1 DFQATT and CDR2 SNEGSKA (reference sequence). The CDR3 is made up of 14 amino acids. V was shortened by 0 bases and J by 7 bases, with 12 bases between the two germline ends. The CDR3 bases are TGCAGTGCTAGAGATCCTTATAAGGGTGAAAAACTGTTTTTT. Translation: CSARDPYKGEKLFF.